Presented here are 7 T cell receptor beta chains from one specimen sequenced in a study of T-cell reconstitution after alpha-beta-depleted transplantation in children. Molecular barcoding with unique molecular identifiers was used for the TCRbeta library. TCRdb reanalysed the PCR reads using MiXCR and keeps one entry per CDR3 protein. The sample consists of 440,000 or so distinct CDR3 sequences, roughly a tenth of them appearing once. The sample here was PBMCs from the stem cell graft donor, taken from the stem cell graft. The receptors derive from a human donor who donated a stem cell graft to a child with acute myeloid leukemia.

This clonotype was observed a few times. The V gene is TRBV11-2, the J gene TRBJ2-7; 13 bases agree with TRBD2. This CDR3 has 18 amino acids. CDR1 is SGHAT, CDR2 FQNNGV, per germline. Losses at the gene ends were 2 bases for V and 5 bases for J; bases not matched to a gene: 12. CDR3 in amino acids: CASSLWPFTSGRANEQYF. DNA of the CDR3: TGTGCCAGCAGCTTATGGCCCTTTACTAGCGGGAGGGCCAACGAGCAGTACTTC.

This clonotype showed up just a few times. The gene calls are TRBV20-1 and TRBJ1-2, with D maybe TRBD1 (6 bases). Trimming removed 2 bases from V and 0 bases from J, with 25 bases in between. The CDR3 runs 19 residues. Per germline, CDR1 DFQATT and CDR2 SNEGSKA (reference sequence). The CDR3 spells CSARYGPKGRGQANYGYTF. The CDR3 DNA reads as TGCAGTGCTAGATACGGACCGAAAGGCCGGGGGCAAGCTAACTATGGCTACACCTTC.

The chain uses TRBV6-6 and TRBJ2-1, with 7 bases fitting TRBD1. The junction had 4 bases not matched to a gene; V was cut back by 6 bases and J by 8 bases. The CDR3 has 12 amino acids. CDR1 and CDR2 from the germline V gene are MNHNY and SVGAGI (reference sequence). The CDR3 loop reads CASRTGMDEQFF. In DNA, the CDR3 is TGTGCCAGCAGGACAGGGATGGATGAGCAGTTCTTC.

This clonotype was seen a handful of times. V usage is TRBV18 and J usage is TRBJ2-7, with TRBD2 matching over 10 bases. Germline-derived CDR1 and CDR2 are KGHSH and LQKENI. The CDR3 has 15 amino acids. The trim removed 3 bases at V and 6 bases at J, leaving 8 bases unmatched. CDR3 bases: TGTGCCAGCTCACCTGCTAGCGGGAGATTAGGCGAGCAGTACTTC. Translating it yields CASSPASGRLGEQYF.

This clonotype was picked up a small number of times. The genes are TRBV20-1 and TRBJ2-7; 7 nucleotides align to TRBD1. V was pared by 0 bases and J by 3 bases, with 5 bases of the junction left unmatched. Looked up from germline, CDR1 is DFQATT and CDR2 is SNEGSKA (reference sequence). The CDR3 contains 14 residues. The CDR3 spells CSARDRGSGYEQYV. CDR3 in DNA: TGCAGTGCTAGAGACAGGGGGTCAGGCTACGAGCAGTACGTC.

This clonotype was seen a handful of times. The DNA for the CDR3 is TGTGCCAGTCAGGGGACGAACACTGAAGCTTTCTTT. This gives the protein CASQGTNTEAFF. The chain recombines TRBV6-4 with TRBJ1-1, with D possibly matching TRBD1 (6 bases). The CDR3 length is 12 residues. Germline CDR1 reads MRHNA; CDR2 reads SNTAGT. The V gene lost 9 bases and the J gene lost 1 base, with 9 bases spanning the gap.

This clonotype has more than one count but fewer than ten. This chain connects TRBV4-1 to TRBJ1-6; 7 bases are a match to TRBD1. V was clipped by 2 bases and J by 9 bases; unmatched bases: 16. This CDR3 comprises 18 residues. Germline values: CDR1 MGHRA, CDR2 YSYEKL. The chain's CDR3 is CASSQPLDREPYGSPLHF. CDR3 DNA: TGCGCCAGCAGCCAACCTCTCGACAGGGAACCGTATGGTTCACCCCTCCACTTT.